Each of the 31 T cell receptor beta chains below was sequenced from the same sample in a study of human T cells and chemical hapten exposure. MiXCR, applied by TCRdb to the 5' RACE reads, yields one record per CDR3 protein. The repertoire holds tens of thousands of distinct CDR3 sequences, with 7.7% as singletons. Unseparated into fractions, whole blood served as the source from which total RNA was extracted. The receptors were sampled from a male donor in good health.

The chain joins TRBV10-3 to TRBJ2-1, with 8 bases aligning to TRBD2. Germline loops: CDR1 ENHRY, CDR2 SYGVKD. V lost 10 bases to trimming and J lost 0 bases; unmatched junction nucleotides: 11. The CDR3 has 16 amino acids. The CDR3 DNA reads TGTGCCACCCAAGGGACCGGGACTAGCTCCTACAATGAGCAGTTCTTC. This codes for CATQGTGTSSYNEQFF.

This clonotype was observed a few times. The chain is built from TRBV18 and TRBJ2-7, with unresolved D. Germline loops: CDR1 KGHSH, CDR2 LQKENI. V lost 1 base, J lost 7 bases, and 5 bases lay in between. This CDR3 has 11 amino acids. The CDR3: CASSPLPEQYF. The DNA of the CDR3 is TGTGCCAGCTCACCACTCCCTGAGCAGTACTTC. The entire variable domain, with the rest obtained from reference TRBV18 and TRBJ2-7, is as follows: NAGVMQNPRHLVRRRGQEARLRCSPMKGHSHVYWYRQLPEEGLKFMVYLQKENIIDESGMPKERFSAEFPKEGPSILRIQQVVRGDSAAYFCASSPLPEQYFGPGTRLTVT.

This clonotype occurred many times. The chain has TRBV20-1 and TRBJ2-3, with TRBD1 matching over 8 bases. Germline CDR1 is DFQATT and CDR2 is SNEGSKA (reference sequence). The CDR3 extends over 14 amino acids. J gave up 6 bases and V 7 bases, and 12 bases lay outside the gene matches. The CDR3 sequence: CSVDRGLIEDTQYF. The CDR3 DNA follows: TGCAGTGTCGACAGGGGCTTAATTGAGGATACGCAGTATTTT.

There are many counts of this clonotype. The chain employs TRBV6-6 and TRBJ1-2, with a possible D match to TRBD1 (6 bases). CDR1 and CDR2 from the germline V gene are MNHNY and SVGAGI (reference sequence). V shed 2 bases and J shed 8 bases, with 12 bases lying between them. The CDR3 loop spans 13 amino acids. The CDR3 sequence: CASSYDRTEGYTF. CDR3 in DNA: TGTGCCAGCAGTTACGACAGGACAGAGGGCTACACCTTC.

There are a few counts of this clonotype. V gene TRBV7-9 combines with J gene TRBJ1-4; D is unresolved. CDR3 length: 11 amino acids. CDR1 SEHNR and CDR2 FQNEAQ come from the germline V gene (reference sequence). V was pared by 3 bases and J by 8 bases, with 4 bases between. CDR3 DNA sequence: TGTGCCAGCAGCTTTCAAGAAAAACTGTTTTTT. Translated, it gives CASSFQEKLFF.

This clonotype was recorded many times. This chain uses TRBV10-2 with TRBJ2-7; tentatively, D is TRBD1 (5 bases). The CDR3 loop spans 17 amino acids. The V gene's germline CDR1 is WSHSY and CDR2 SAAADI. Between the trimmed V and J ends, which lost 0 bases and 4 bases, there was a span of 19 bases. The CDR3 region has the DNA TGCGCCAGCAGTGAGTCGACTGGGTGGCAGGGCCTTTACGAGCAGTACTTC. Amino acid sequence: CASSESTGWQGLYEQYF.

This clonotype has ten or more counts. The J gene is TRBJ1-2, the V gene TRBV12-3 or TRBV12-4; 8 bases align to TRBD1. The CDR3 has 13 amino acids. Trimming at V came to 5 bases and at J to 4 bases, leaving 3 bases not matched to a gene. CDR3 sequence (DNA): TGTGCCAGCAGTCGACAGGGGTTCTATGGCTACACCTTC. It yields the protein CASSRQGFYGYTF.

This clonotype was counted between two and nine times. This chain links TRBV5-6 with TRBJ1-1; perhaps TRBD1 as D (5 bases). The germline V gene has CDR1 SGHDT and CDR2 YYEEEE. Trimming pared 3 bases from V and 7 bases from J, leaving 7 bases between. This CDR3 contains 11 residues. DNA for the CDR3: TGTGCCAGCAGCTGGGGGGATGAAGCTTTCTTT. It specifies CASSWGDEAFF.

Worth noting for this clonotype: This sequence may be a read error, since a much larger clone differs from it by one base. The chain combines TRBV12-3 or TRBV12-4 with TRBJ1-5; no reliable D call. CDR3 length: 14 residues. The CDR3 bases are TGTGCCAGCAGTTTGTTGGGTAGCAATCAGCCCCAGAATTTT. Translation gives CASSLLGSNQPQNF.

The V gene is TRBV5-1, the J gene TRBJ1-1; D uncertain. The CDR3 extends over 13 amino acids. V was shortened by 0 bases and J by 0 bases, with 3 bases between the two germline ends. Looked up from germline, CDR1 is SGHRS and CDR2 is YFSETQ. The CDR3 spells CASSLEMNTEAFF. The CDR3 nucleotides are TGCGCCAGCAGCTTGGAGATGAACACTGAAGCTTTCTTT.

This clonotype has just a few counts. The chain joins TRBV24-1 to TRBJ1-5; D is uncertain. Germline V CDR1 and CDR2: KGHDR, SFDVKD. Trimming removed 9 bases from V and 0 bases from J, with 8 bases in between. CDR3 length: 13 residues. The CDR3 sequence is CATAAGSNQPQHF. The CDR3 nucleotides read TGTGCCACCGCGGCAGGTAGCAATCAGCCCCAGCATTTT.

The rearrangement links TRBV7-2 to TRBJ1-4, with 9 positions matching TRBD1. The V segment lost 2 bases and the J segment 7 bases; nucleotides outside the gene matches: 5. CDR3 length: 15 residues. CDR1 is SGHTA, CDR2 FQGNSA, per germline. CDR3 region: CASSLSQGAGEKLFF. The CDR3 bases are TGTGCCAGCAGCTTATCACAGGGGGCAGGTGAAAAACTGTTTTTT.

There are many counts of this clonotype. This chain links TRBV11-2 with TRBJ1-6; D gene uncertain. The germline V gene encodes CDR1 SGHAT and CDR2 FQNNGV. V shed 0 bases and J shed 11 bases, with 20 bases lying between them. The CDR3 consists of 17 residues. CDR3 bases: TGTGCCAGCAGCTTAGATCGCGAGGGTTCTCCCTGGACACCCCTCCACTTT. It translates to CASSLDREGSPWTPLHF.

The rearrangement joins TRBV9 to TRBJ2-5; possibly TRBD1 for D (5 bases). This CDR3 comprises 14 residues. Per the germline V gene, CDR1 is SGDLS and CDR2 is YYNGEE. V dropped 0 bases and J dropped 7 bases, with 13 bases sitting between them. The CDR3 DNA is TGTGCCAGCAGCGTAGAGTTGACAGCCAGGACCCAGTACTTC. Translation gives CASSVELTARTQYF.

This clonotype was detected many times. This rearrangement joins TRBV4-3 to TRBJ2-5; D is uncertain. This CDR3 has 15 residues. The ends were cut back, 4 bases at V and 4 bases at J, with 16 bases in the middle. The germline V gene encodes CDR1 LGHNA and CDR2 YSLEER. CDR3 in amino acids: CASSPSTDPTETQYF. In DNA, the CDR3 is TGCGCCAGCAGCCCATCTACCGACCCGACAGAGACCCAGTACTTC.

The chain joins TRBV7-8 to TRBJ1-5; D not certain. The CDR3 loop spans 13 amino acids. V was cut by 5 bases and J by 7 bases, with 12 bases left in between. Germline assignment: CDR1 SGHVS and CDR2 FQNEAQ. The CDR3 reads CASSTLGRQPQHF. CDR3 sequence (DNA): TGTGCCAGCAGCACACTGGGCAGACAGCCCCAGCATTTT.

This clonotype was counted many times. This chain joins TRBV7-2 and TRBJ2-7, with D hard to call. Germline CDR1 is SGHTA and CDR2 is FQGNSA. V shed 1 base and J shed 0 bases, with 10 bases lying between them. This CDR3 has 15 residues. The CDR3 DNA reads TGTGCCAGCAGCTTAGGACTGAGCAGCTCCTACGAGCAGTACTTC. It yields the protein CASSLGLSSSYEQYF. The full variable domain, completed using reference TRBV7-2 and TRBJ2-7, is GAGVSQSPSNKVTEKGKDVELRCDPISGHTALYWYRQSLGQGLEFLIYFQGNSAPDKSGLPSDRFSAERTGGSVSTLTIQRTQQEDSAVYLCASSLGLSSSYEQYFGPGTRLTVT.

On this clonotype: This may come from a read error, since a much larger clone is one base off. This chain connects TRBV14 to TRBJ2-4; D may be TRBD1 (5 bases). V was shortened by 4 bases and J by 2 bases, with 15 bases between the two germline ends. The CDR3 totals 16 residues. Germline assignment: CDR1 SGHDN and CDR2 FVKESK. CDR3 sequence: CASSPWSKGTKNIQYF. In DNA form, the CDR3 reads TGTGCCAGCAGCCCATGGTCCAAGGGGACCAAAAACATTCAGTACTTC.

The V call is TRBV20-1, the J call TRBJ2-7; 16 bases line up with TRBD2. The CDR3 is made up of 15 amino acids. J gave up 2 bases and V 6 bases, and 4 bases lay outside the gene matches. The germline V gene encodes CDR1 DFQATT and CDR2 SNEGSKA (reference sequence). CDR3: CSAGLAGGPTYEQYF. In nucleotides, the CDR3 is TGCAGTGCGGGACTAGCGGGAGGGCCTACCTACGAGCAGTACTTC.

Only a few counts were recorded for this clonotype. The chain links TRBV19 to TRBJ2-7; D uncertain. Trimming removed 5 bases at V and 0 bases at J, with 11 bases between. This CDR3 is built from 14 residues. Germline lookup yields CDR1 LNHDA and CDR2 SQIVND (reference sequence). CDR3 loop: CASSFQASSYEQYF. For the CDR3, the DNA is TGTGCCAGTAGTTTCCAGGCCTCCTCCTACGAGCAGTACTTC.

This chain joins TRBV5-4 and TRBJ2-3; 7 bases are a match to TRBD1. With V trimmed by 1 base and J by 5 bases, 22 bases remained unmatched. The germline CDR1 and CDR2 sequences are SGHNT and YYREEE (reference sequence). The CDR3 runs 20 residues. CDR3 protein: CASSLSGAVGFGTAGDTQYF. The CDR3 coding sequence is TGTGCCAGCAGCTTGAGTGGGGCTGTGGGATTCGGGACAGCTGGAGATACGCAGTATTTT.

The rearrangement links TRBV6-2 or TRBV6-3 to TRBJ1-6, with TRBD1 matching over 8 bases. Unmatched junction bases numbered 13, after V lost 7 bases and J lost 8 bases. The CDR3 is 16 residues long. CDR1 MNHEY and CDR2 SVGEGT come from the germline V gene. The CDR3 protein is CASTDIITGGDSPLHF. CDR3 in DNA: TGTGCCAGCACCGATATAATAACAGGGGGAGATTCACCCCTCCACTTT.

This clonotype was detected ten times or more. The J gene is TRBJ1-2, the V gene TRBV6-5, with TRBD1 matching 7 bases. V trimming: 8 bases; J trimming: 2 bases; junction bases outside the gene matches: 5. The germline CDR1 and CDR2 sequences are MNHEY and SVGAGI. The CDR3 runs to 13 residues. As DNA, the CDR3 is TGTGCCAGCGCCCAGGGGGAGAACTATGGCTACACCTTC. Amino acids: CASAQGENYGYTF.

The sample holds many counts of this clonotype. CDR3 region: CASSILAGGDTQYF. CDR3 sequence (DNA): TGTGCCAGCAGCATACTAGCGGGAGGGGATACGCAGTATTTT. V usage is TRBV11-2 and J usage is TRBJ2-3, with 13 bases fitting TRBD2. The CDR3 is 14 residues long. Germline V gene sequence: CDR1 SGHAT, CDR2 FQNNGV. With V trimmed by 5 bases and J by 6 bases, 2 bases remained unmatched. Supplemented by reference TRBV11-2 and TRBJ2-3, the full variable domain reads EAGVAQSPRYKIIEKRQSVAFWCNPISGHATLYWYQQILGQGPKLLIQFQNNGVVDDSQLPKDRFSAERLKGVDSTLKIQPAKLEDSAVYLCASSILAGGDTQYFGPGTRLTVL.

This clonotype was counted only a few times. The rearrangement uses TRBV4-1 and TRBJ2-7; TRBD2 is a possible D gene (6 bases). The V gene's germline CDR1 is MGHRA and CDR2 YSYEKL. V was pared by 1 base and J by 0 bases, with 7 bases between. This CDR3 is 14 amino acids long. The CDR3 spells CASSQASDSYEQYF. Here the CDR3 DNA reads TGCGCCAGCAGCCAAGCTAGCGACTCCTACGAGCAGTACTTC.

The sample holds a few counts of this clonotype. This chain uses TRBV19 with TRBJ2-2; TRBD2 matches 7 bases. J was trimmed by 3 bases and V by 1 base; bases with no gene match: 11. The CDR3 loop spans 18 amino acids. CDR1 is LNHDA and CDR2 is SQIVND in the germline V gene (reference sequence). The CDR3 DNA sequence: TGTGCCAGTAGTATAGGTCCCCTGCGGGAGTCTTACACCGGGGAGCTGTTTTTT. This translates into CASSIGPLRESYTGELFF. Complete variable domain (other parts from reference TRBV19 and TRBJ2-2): DGGITQSPKYLFRKEGQNVTLSCEQNLNHDAMYWYRQDPGQGLRLIYYSQIVNDFQKGDIAEGYSVSREKKESFPLTVTSAQKNPTAFYLCASSIGPLRESYTGELFFGEGSRLTVL.

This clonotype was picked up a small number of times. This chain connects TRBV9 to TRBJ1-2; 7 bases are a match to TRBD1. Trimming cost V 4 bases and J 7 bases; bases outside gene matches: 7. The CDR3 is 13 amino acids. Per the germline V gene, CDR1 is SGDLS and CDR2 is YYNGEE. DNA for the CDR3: TGTGCCAGCAGCTATACAGGGGTTGGTGGCTACACCTTC. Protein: CASSYTGVGGYTF.

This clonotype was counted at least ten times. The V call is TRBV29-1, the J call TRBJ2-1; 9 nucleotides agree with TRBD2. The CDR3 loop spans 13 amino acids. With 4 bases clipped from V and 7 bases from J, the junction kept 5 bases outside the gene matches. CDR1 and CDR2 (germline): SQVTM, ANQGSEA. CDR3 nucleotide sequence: TGCAGCGTTGCTAGCGGGATAGCGAATGAGCAGTTCTTC. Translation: CSVASGIANEQFF.

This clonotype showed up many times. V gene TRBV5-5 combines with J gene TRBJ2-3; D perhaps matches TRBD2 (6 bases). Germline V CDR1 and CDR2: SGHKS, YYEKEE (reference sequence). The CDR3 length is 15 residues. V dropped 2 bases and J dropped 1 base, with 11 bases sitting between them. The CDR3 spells CASSFSGARTDTQYF. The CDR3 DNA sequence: TGTGCCAGCAGCTTTAGCGGAGCCCGCACAGATACGCAGTATTTT. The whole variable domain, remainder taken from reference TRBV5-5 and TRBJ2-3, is DAGVTQSPTHLIKTRGQQVTLRCSPISGHKSVSWYQQVLGQGPQFIFQYYEKEERGRGNFPDRFSARQFPNYSSELNVNALLLGDSALYLCASSFSGARTDTQYFGPGTRLTVL.

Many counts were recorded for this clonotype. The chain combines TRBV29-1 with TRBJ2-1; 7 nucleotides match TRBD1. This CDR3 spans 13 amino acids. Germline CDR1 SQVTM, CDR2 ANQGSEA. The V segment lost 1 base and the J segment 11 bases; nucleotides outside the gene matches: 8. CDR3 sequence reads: CSVEVTLTGKQFF. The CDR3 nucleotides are TGCAGCGTTGAAGTAACCTTGACAGGGAAGCAGTTCTTC.

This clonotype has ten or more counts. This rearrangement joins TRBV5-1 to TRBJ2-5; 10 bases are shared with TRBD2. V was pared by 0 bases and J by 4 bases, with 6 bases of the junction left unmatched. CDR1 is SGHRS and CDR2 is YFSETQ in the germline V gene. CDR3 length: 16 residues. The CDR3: CASSLGASGSSETQYF. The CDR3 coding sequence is TGCGCCAGCAGCTTGGGCGCTAGCGGGAGCTCAGAGACCCAGTACTTC.